The 13 T cell receptor beta chains below were found in one sample sequenced in a study of blood T cell repertoires in COVID-19. Sequencing was performed with immunoSEQ multiplex PCR; in TCRdb, only in-frame clones are kept and a portion is missing. This sample has about 240,000 clones; approximately 80% occur once, and the top ten carry over 8%. The specimen was peripheral blood. These receptors originate from a woman older than 75 with acute or convalescent COVID-19.

The chain uses TRBV3-1 (or the pseudogene TRBV3-2) and TRBJ1-2, with D unclear. CDR1 and CDR2 from the germline V gene are LGHDT and YNNKEL (reference sequence). The CDR3 is 17 residues long. V was cut by 0 bases and J by 1 base, with 15 bases left in between. The CDR3 loop reads CASSQDRERAFNYGYTF. In DNA form, the CDR3 reads TGTGCCAGCAGCCAAGATAGGGAGCGGGCTTTTAACTATGGCTACACCTTC.

The chain carries TRBV27 and TRBJ2-5, with 8 bases that match TRBD2. V was pared by 2 bases and J by 2 bases, with 7 bases of the junction left unmatched. The CDR3 contains 16 residues. Per the germline V gene, CDR1 is MNHEY and CDR2 is SMNVEV (reference sequence). CDR3 region: CASSLGSAGGQETQYF. The CDR3 DNA is TGTGCCAGCAGTTTAGGTTCGGCGGGGGGACAAGAGACCCAGTACTTC.

The rearrangement uses TRBV10-3 and TRBJ2-7; a possible D gene is TRBD2 (6 bases). V was pared by 4 bases and J by 6 bases, with 16 bases between. The CDR3 contains 14 residues. CDR1 and CDR2 from the germline V gene are ENHRY and SYGVKD. CDR3 in amino acids: CAISAWGEASEQYF. CDR3 nucleotide sequence: TGTGCCATCAGTGCTTGGGGGGAGGCATCCGAGCAGTACTTC.

This clone was seen only a few times. This chain joins TRBV9 and TRBJ1-4; no clear D gene. V lost 2 bases and J 4 bases, leaving 9 bases between the germline ends. CDR1 and CDR2 (germline): SGDLS, YYNGEE. CDR3 size: 14 residues. The CDR3 reads CASSVEGSNEKLFF. The CDR3 bases are TGTGCCAGCAGCGTGGAAGGGAGTAATGAAAAACTGTTTTTT.

The chain uses TRBV6-5 and TRBJ2-3; a weak D match, TRBD2 (6 bases). CDR1 and CDR2 from the germline V gene are MNHEY and SVGAGI. The CDR3 totals 15 residues. The ends were cut back, 4 bases at V and 1 base at J, with 12 bases in the middle. This chain's CDR3 is CASSSPGGGTDTQYF. The DNA of the CDR3 is TGTGCCAGCAGTTCCCCTGGCGGGGGCACAGATACGCAGTATTTT.

V is TRBV2 and J is TRBJ2-7, with a weak D call TRBD2 (7 bases). Germline loops: CDR1 SNHLY, CDR2 FYNNEI. CDR3 length equals 15 residues. V lost 3 bases, J lost 2 bases, and 14 bases lay in between. The CDR3 loop reads CASSELGGATYEQYF. The DNA of the CDR3 is TGTGCCAGCAGTGAGCTGGGGGGGGCTACCTACGAGCAGTACTTC.

This clone was seen only once. The chain carries TRBV18 and TRBJ1-4; 9 bases line up with TRBD1. CDR1 and CDR2 (germline): KGHSH, LQKENI. The V and J ends lost 3 bases and 8 bases, in that order; junction bases with no gene match: 4. CDR3 length: 14 residues. CDR3 loop: CASSPRTGEEKLFF. The CDR3 DNA follows: TGTGCCAGCTCACCGAGGACAGGGGAGGAAAAACTGTTTTTT.

The sample holds a few counts of this clone. One end of the junction does not line up with germline, which may come from a read error. The genes are TRBV7-3 and TRBJ1-6; D is ambiguous. This CDR3 has 9 amino acids. Germline loops: CDR1 SGHTA, CDR2 FQGTGA. The CDR3 DNA sequence: TGTGCCAGCAGCTTAAAAACGGGGTTT. Its translation is CASSLKTGF.

The chain combines TRBV10-1 with TRBJ2-1; D not resolved. The CDR3 totals 11 residues. V was clipped by 6 bases and J by 10 bases, with 10 bases between them. Germline V gives CDR1 WNHNN, CDR2 SYGVQD (reference sequence). The CDR3 DNA reads as TGCGCCAGCAGCCGAAAGCCAGAGCAGTTCTTC. It is translated as CASSRKPEQFF.

The chain employs TRBV19 and TRBJ2-2; D ambiguous. CDR3 length equals 16 residues. The germline V and J ends were trimmed by 1 base and 0 bases, with 9 bases remaining between them. CDR1 and CDR2 from the germline V gene are LNHDA and SQIVND (reference sequence). In nucleotides, the CDR3 is TGTGCCAGTAGTATAGGCACGGTTACGAACACCGGGGAGCTGTTTTTT. It codes for CASSIGTVTNTGELFF.

J is TRBJ1-1 and V is TRBV6-5, with TRBD1 as a possible D gene (6 bases). CDR1 and CDR2 (germline): MNHEY, SVGAGI. The length of the CDR3 is 13 residues. The V gene lost 6 bases and the J gene lost 1 base, with 9 bases spanning the gap. The chain's CDR3 is CASRQGGNTEAFF. For the CDR3, the DNA is TGTGCCAGCAGACAAGGGGGGAACACTGAAGCTTTCTTT.

The gene calls are TRBV5-1 and TRBJ1-4; no clear D gene. V dropped 2 bases and J dropped 0 bases, with 11 bases sitting between them. CDR1 and CDR2 from the germline V gene are SGHRS and YFSETQ. The CDR3 runs to 16 residues. DNA for the CDR3: TGCGCCAGCAGCTTCCGGACTCCTGCAACTAATGAAAAACTGTTTTTT. The encoded protein is CASSFRTPATNEKLFF.

CDR3 residues: CASSVSGEQFF. The CDR3 bases are TGTGCCAGTAGTGTATCAGGTGAGCAGTTCTTC. This chain links TRBV19 with TRBJ2-1; D ambiguous. The CDR3 has 11 residues. Germline V CDR1 and CDR2: LNHDA, SQIVND (reference sequence). V was trimmed by 5 bases and J by 9 bases, leaving 8 bases between them.